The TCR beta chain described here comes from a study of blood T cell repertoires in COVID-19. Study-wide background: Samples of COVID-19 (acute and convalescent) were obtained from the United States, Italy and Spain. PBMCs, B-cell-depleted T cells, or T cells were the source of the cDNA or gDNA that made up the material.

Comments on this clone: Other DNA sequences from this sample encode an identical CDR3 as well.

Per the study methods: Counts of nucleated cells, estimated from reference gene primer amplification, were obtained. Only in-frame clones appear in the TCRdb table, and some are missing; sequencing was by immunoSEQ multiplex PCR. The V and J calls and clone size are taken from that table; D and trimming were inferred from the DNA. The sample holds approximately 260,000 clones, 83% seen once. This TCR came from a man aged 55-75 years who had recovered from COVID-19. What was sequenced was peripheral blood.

The CDR3 DNA follows: TGTGCCAGCAGTTACGGCCAGGGAGGAAACACCATATATTTT. Encoded protein: CASSYGQGGNTIYF. J is TRBJ1-3 and V is TRBV6-5; tentative D call: TRBD1 (5 bases). The CDR3 is made up of 14 amino acids. Trimming took 2 bases from V and 4 from J, leaving 9 bases between them. CDR1 and CDR2 from the germline V gene are MNHEY and SVGAGI.